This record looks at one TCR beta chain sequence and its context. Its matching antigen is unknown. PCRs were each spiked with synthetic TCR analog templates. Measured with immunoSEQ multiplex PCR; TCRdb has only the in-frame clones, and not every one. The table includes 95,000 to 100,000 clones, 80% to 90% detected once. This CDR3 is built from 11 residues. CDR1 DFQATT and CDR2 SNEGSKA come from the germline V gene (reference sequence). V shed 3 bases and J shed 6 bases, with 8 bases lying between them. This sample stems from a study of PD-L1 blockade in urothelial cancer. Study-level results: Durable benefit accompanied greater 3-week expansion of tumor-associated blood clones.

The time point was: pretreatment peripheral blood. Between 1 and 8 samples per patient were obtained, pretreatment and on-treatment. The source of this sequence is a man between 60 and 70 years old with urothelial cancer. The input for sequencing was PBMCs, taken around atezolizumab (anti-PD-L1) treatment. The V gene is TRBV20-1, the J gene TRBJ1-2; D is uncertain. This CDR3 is CSARSRNGYTF. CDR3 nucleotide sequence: TGCAGTGCTAGGAGCAGGAATGGCTACACCTTC.